One sample yielded the 16 T cell receptor beta chains listed below, sequenced in a study of blood T cell repertoires in COVID-19. Sequencing was performed with immunoSEQ multiplex PCR; in TCRdb, only in-frame clones are kept and a portion is missing. Found here are just under 250,000 clones, around 86% of them singletons; the top ten hold around 2.8%. The sequencing sample was made of peripheral blood. The receptor source for this set is a woman under 40 who had recovered from COVID-19.

The chain carries TRBV2 and TRBJ1-1; 12 bases align to TRBD1. CDR3 length equals 16 residues. CDR1 and CDR2 (germline): SNHLY, FYNNEI. V lost 1 base and J lost 7; bases outside the gene matches: 7. The CDR3 region is CASSEVRGQGAGEAFF. CDR3 nucleotide sequence: TGTGCCAGCAGTGAAGTGAGGGGACAGGGGGCCGGTGAAGCTTTCTTT.

V usage is TRBV2 and J usage is TRBJ2-7; perhaps TRBD1 as D (6 bases). The CDR3 is 14 residues long. The germline gives CDR1 SNHLY, CDR2 FYNNEI. With 2 bases removed from V and 3 bases from J, the gap between germline ends came to 11 bases. The CDR3 reads CASSEQGIYYEQYF. The CDR3 DNA is TGTGCCAGCAGTGAACAGGGGATCTACTACGAGCAGTACTTC.

V and J are TRBV5-4 and TRBJ2-2, with D possibly being TRBD2 (5 bases). The germline CDR1 and CDR2 sequences are SGHNT and YYREEE (reference sequence). The ends were cut back, 4 bases at V and 7 bases at J, with 17 bases in the middle. The CDR3 contains 15 residues. The CDR3 reads CASSLGSLGDGELFF. CDR3 DNA sequence: TGTGCCAGCAGCCTGGGTTCCCTCGGGGACGGGGAGCTGTTTTTT.

The chain couples TRBV5-1 to TRBJ1-1, with D hard to call. CDR1 and CDR2 (germline): SGHRS, YFSETQ. Trimming left V 7 bases short and J 1 base short, with 8 bases between. The length of the CDR3 is 12 residues. The CDR3 DNA reads TGCGCCAGCGGATCAGGGAACACTGAAGCTTTCTTT. Amino acid sequence: CASGSGNTEAFF.

This chain joins TRBV9 and TRBJ2-1; 8 bases are a match to TRBD1. The junction had 2 bases not matched to a gene; V was cut back by 3 bases and J by 0 bases. This CDR3 contains 15 residues. CDR1 and CDR2 (germline): SGDLS, YYNGEE. The CDR3, as DNA: TGTGCCAGCAGCGGACAGGGGACCTCCTACAATGAGCAGTTCTTC. Translated, it gives CASSGQGTSYNEQFF.

The V gene is TRBV5-1, the J gene TRBJ1-4, with TRBD1 matching over 8 bases. V lost 3 bases, J lost 3 bases, and 4 bases stayed unmatched. CDR3 length: 15 residues. Germline CDR1 SGHRS, CDR2 YFSETQ. The chain's CDR3 is CASSSTGVPNEKLFF. CDR3 nucleotides: TGCGCCAGCAGCTCGACAGGGGTTCCTAATGAAAAACTGTTTTTT. The full variable domain, rest sourced from reference TRBV5-1 and TRBJ1-4, is KAGVTQTPRYLIKTRGQQVTLSCSPISGHRSVSWYQQTPGQGLQFLFEYFSETQRNKGNFPGRFSGRQFSNSRSEMNVSTLELGDSALYLCASSSTGVPNEKLFFGSGTQLSVL.

A single count supports this clone. This chain connects TRBV2 to TRBJ1-5; D is unclear. There are 11 residues in the CDR3. Germline CDR1 SNHLY, CDR2 FYNNEI. The V end was cut by 1 base, the J end by 9 bases, with 4 bases between. In nucleotides, the CDR3 is TGTGCCAGCAGTGAAGGAGGGCCCCAGCATTTT. Its translation is CASSEGGPQHF.

The chain uses TRBV13 and TRBJ2-1; 8 bases match TRBD1. Per the germline V gene, CDR1 is PRHDT and CDR2 is FYEKMQ (reference sequence). The CDR3 length is 15 residues. J gave up 3 bases and V 5 bases, and 6 bases lay outside the gene matches. CDR3 sequence reads: CASSPRDRSYNEQFF. The CDR3 DNA reads TGTGCCAGCAGCCCCCGGGACAGGAGCTACAATGAGCAGTTCTTC.

The chain combines TRBV5-1 with TRBJ1-2; D gene unclear. This CDR3 spans 13 amino acids. Germline CDR1 is SGHRS and CDR2 is YFSETQ. Trimming left V 0 bases short and J 3 bases short, with 6 bases between. The CDR3, as DNA: TGCGCCAGCAGCTTGGTTCGTGACTATGGCTACACCTTC. It specifies CASSLVRDYGYTF.

The V call is TRBV20-1, the J call TRBJ2-1; 7 bases align to TRBD1. Unmatched junction bases numbered 14, after V lost 3 bases and J lost 9 bases. CDR1 and CDR2 from the germline V gene are DFQATT and SNEGSKA (reference sequence). The CDR3 is 15 residues long. In DNA, the CDR3 is TGCAGTGCTAGTGCCGGGACAGTGCCCTTCGGTGAGCAGTTCTTC. Protein product: CSASAGTVPFGEQFF.

This clone has at least ten counts. The chain employs TRBV14 and TRBJ1-2; 8 bases agree with TRBD1. Germline-derived CDR1 and CDR2 are SGHDN and FVKESK. The length of the CDR3 is 15 residues. The J segment lost 6 bases and the V segment lost 0 bases, leaving 6 bases of the junction unmatched. As DNA, the CDR3 is TGTGCCAGCAGCCAAGATAGGCACAGGGGGGATGGCTACACCTTC. It yields the protein CASSQDRHRGDGYTF.

A word on this clone: The junction shows a germline mismatch at one end, possibly a read error. V is TRBV5-1 and J is TRBJ1-1; a weak D match, TRBD1 (5 bases). CDR3 length: 17 residues. The germline CDR1 and CDR2 sequences are SGHRS and YFSETQ. CDR3 nucleotides: TGCGCCAGCAGCTCCGACCCCCAGGGTGGGGTGAAGACTGAAGCTTTCTTT. It translates to CASSSDPQGGVKTEAFF.

This CDR3 reads CASSPGQPNGGYTF. For the CDR3, the DNA is TGTGCCAGCTCACCTGGACAGCCGAATGGAGGCTACACCTTC. The J gene is TRBJ1-2, the V gene TRBV18; a possible D gene is TRBD1 (6 bases). Germline assignment: CDR1 KGHSH and CDR2 LQKENI. Trimming cost V 3 bases and J 8 bases, with 16 bases left between them. The CDR3 is made up of 14 amino acids.

The gene calls are TRBV5-1 and TRBJ2-1; perhaps TRBD1 as D (5 bases). Germline values: CDR1 SGHRS, CDR2 YFSETQ. CDR3 length: 16 residues. The V end lost 0 bases, the J end lost 0 bases, and 10 bases lay between the germline ends. The CDR3 sequence is CASSLGGRSSYNEQFF. As DNA, the CDR3 is TGCGCCAGCAGCTTGGGGGGCAGGAGCTCCTACAATGAGCAGTTCTTC.

This clone appeared a single time. The chain links TRBV6-5 to TRBJ1-6; the match to TRBD1 covers 8 bases. With V trimmed by 6 bases and J by 2 bases, 3 bases remained unmatched. CDR3 length: 15 amino acids. Germline values: CDR1 MNHEY, CDR2 SVGAGI. The CDR3 DNA sequence: TGTGCCAGCAGCCCAGGGGGCGCCTATAATTCACCCCTCCACTTT. Residues: CASSPGGAYNSPLHF.

The sample holds one count of this clone. The rearrangement links TRBV19 to TRBJ2-3; D is possibly TRBD2 (6 bases). Trimming left V 5 bases short and J 5 bases short, with 14 bases between. Germline CDR1 reads LNHDA; CDR2 reads SQIVND (reference sequence). The CDR3 is 14 amino acids. DNA for the CDR3: TGTGCCAGTAGTTTTGGGGCCGGGGGAGATACGCAGTATTTT. Its translation: CASSFGAGGDTQYF.